Listed here are 8 T cell receptor beta chains from one sample, sequenced in a study of shared clonotypes between healthy human individuals. Clones were sequenced by immunoSEQ multiplex PCR, and TCRdb holds only the in-frame ones, with some missing. The table has 1.4 million or so clones, around 98.5% seen once; the top ten hold roughly 0.35%. Sample: naive CD4+ T cells sorted from blood. Documented subset: CD45RA+ positively selected. The receptors stem from a young man in good health.

This chain's CDR3 is CASSLVLKLGAGGTGELFF. CDR3 DNA sequence: TGTGCCAGCAGCTTAGTCTTGAAGTTAGGAGCGGGAGGCACCGGGGAGCTGTTTTTT. This chain uses TRBV7-2 with TRBJ2-2, with 9 bases fitting TRBD2. The ends lost 1 base at V and 4 bases at J; junction bases unmatched: 13. From germline, CDR1 is SGHTA and CDR2 FQGNSA. This CDR3 is 19 amino acids long.

This clone was picked up one time. This rearrangement joins TRBV2 to TRBJ2-7; D might be TRBD2 (5 bases). V gave up 7 bases and J gave up 0 bases, with 13 bases separating them. Looked up from germline, CDR1 is SNHLY and CDR2 is FYNNEI. The CDR3 totals 14 residues. Written as DNA, the CDR3 is TGTGCCAGCACTCCGCGGGCCGGCTCCTACGAGCAGTACTTC. It yields the protein CASTPRAGSYEQYF.

The gene calls are TRBV25-1 and TRBJ1-1; TRBD1 matches 7 bases. CDR3 size: 14 residues. The ends lost 6 bases at V and 6 bases at J; junction bases unmatched: 10. Germline CDR1 reads MGHDK; CDR2 reads SYGVNS. Here the CDR3 reads CASRETGFVAEAFF. The CDR3 nucleotides are TGTGCCAGCAGGGAGACAGGGTTTGTGGCTGAAGCTTTCTTT.

This chain joins TRBV7-7 and TRBJ2-5, with 8 bases lining up with TRBD2. Germline CDR1 is SSHAT and CDR2 is FNYEAQ (reference sequence). V was pared by 5 bases and J by 5 bases, with 13 bases of the junction left unmatched. The CDR3 is made up of 16 amino acids. The CDR3 DNA is TGTGCCAGCAGCAAGGCCGTGATCGGGAGGGGGGAGACCCAGTACTTC. It yields the protein CASSKAVIGRGETQYF.

V is TRBV15 and J is TRBJ2-5, with a possible D match to TRBD1 (5 bases). V was pared by 1 base and J by 0 bases, with 9 bases between. The CDR3 covers 15 residues. The germline V gene has CDR1 LNHNV and CDR2 YYDKDF (reference sequence). The CDR3 coding sequence is TGTGCCACCAGCAGAGGACAGCAGTACCAAGAGACCCAGTACTTC. Its translation: CATSRGQQYQETQYF.

The V and J genes are TRBV7-2 and TRBJ2-3, with D unclear. Germline V lookup: CDR1 SGHTA, CDR2 FQGNSA. There are 15 residues in the CDR3. V was shortened by 1 base and J by 0 bases, with 8 bases between the two germline ends. The CDR3 sequence is CASSLVVKSTDTQYF. CDR3 bases: TGTGCCAGCAGCTTAGTGGTGAAAAGCACAGATACGCAGTATTTT.

The rearrangement joins TRBV5-8 to TRBJ2-1; 9 bases line up with TRBD1. CDR1 is SGHTS, CDR2 YDEGEE, per germline. The junction had 10 bases not matched to a gene; V was cut back by 5 bases and J by 4 bases. This CDR3 region has 16 residues. This CDR3 reads CASRPYGTGTYNEQFF. CDR3 in DNA: TGTGCCAGCAGACCTTACGGGACAGGGACTTACAATGAGCAGTTCTTC.

The chain uses TRBV14 and TRBJ2-1, with TRBD1 as a possible D gene (7 bases). From germline, CDR1 is SGHDN and CDR2 FVKESK. Between the trimmed V and J ends, which lost 4 bases and 1 base, there was a span of 26 bases. There are 20 residues in the CDR3. The CDR3 DNA reads TGTGCCAGCAGCCCCGACAGGGCTCGTTCCTCGCTAGCGTCCTACAATGAGCAGTTCTTC. Encoded protein: CASSPDRARSSLASYNEQFF. Drawing the rest from reference TRBV14 and TRBJ2-1, the complete variable domain is EAGVTQFPSHSVIEKGQTVTLRCDPISGHDNLYWYRRVMGKEIKFLLHFVKESKQDESGMPNNRFLAERTGGTYSTLKVQPAELEDSGVYFCASSPDRARSSLASYNEQFFGPGTRLTVL.